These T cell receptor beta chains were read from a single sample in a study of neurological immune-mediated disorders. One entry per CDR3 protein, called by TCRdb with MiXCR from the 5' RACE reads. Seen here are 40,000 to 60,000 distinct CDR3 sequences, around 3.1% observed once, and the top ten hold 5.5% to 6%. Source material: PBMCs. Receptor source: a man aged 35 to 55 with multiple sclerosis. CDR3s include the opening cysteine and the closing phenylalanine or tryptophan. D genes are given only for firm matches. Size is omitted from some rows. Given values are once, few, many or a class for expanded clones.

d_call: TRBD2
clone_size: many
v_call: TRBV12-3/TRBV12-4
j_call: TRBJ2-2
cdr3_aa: CASRNSGGPGELFF
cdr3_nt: TGTGCCAGCAGAAATAGCGGGGGCCCCGGGGAGCTGTTTTTT

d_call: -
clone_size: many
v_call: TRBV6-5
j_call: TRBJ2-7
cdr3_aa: CASSYLPSYEQYF
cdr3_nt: TGTGCCAGCAGTTACCTCCCTTCCTACGAGCAGTACTTC

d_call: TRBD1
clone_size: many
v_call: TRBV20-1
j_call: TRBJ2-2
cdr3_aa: CSAIRQGLGTGELFF
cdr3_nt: TGCAGTGCGATCAGACAGGGGTTGGGGACCGGGGAGCTGTTTTTT

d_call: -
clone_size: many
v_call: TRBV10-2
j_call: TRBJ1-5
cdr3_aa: CASSGGGTRHF
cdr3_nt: TGCGCCAGCAGTGGAGGGGGGACTCGTCATTTT

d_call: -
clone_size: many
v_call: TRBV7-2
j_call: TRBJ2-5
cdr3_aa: CASSFGGLETQYF
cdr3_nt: TGTGCCAGCAGCTTCGGGGGGCTAGAGACCCAGTACTTC

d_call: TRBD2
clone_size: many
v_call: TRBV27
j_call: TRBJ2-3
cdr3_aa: CASSFSGGLTDTQYF
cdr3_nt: TGTGCCAGCAGTTTTAGCGGGGGGCTCACAGATACGCAGTATTTT

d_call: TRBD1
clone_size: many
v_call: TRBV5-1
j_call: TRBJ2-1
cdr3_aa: CASSGQGRGEQFF
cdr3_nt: TGCGCCAGCAGCGGACAGGGTAGGGGTGAGCAGTTCTTC

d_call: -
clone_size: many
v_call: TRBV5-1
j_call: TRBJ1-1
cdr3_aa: CASRQTGTPDCFF
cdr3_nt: TGCGCCAGCAGGCAAACCGGGACACCGGACTGTTTCTTT

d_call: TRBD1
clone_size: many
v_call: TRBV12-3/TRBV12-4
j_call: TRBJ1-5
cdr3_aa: CASSRQGNQPQNF
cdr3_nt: TGTGCCAGCAGTAGACAGGGGAATCAGCCCCAGAATTTT

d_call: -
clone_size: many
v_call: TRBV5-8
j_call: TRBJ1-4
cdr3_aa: CASSLALSTDRNEKLFF
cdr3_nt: TGTGCCAGCAGCTTGGCCCTGTCGACAGATAGGAATGAAAAACTGTTTTTT

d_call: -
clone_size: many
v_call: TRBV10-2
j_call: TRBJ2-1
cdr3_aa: CASRDGGQSYNEQFF
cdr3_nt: TGCGCCAGCAGGGACGGGGGACAGTCCTACAATGAGCAGTTCTTC

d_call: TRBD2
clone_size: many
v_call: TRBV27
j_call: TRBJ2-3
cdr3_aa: CASRAAGGYTDTQYF
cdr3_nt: TGTGCCAGCAGAGCAGCGGGGGGCTACACAGATACGCAGTATTTT

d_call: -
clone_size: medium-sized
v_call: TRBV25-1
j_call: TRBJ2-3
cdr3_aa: CASSDQGGADTQYF
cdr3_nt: TGTGCCAGCAGTGATCAAGGGGGGGCAGATACGCAGTATTTT

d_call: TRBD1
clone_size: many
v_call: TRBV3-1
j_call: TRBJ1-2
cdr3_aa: CASSQDRVYGYTF
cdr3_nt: TGTGCCAGCAGCCAGGACAGGGTCTATGGCTACACCTTC

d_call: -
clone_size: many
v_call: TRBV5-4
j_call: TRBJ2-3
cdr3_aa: CASSLGAGFTDTQYF
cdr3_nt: TGTGCCAGCAGCTTGGGAGCAGGTTTTACAGATACGCAGTATTTT

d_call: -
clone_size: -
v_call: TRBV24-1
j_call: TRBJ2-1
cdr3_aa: CATSDLISGNEQFF
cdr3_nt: TGTGCCACCAGTGATTTGATCTCGGGGAATGAGCAGTTCTTC

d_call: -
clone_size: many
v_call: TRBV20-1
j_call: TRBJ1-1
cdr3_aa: CSAREVGSRYTEAFF
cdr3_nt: TGCAGTGCTAGAGAGGTGGGATCTAGGTACACTGAAGCTTTCTTT

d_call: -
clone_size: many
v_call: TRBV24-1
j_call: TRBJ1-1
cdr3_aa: CATRGGNTEAFF
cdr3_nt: TGTGCCACCCGGGGAGGGAACACTGAAGCTTTCTTT

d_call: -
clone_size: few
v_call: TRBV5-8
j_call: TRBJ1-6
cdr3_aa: CASSLAGSSYNSPLNF
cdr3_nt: TGTGCCAGCAGCTTGGCCGGGAGCTCCTATAATTCACCCCTCAACTTT

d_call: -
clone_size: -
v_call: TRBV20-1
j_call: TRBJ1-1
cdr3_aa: CSATGLAGYTEAFF
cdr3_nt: TGCAGTGCAACAGGGCTGGCAGGCTACACTGAAGCTTTCTTT